One and the same sample provided the 25 T cell receptor beta chains below, sequenced in a study of cytomegalovirus exposure and HLA in healthy donors. Profiled with immunoSEQ multiplex PCR; TCRdb holds only in-frame clones, not every one. Counted here are around 300,000 clones, 65% to 90% occurring once; the ten biggest clones make up about 1%. Source material: PBMCs. Receptors were obtained from a woman aged 18-29 years in good health and CMV-seronegative.

The chain employs TRBV27 and TRBJ2-7, with 10 bases aligning to TRBD1. The V gene end was trimmed by 2 bases and the J gene end by 7 bases; junction bases not matched to a gene: 11. The CDR3 consists of 16 residues. The germline V gene encodes CDR1 MNHEY and CDR2 SMNVEV (reference sequence). This CDR3 reads CASSLRFWDRGGEQYF. For the CDR3, the DNA is TGTGCCAGCAGTTTAAGGTTCTGGGACAGGGGTGGGGAGCAGTACTTC.

The V call is TRBV9, the J call TRBJ2-5, with D maybe TRBD2 (5 bases). The CDR3 loop spans 14 amino acids. Germline V CDR1 and CDR2: SGDLS, YYNGEE. Trimming removed 4 bases at V and 3 bases at J, with 13 bases between. Here the CDR3 reads CASSLRGWEETQYF. For the CDR3, the DNA is TGTGCCAGCAGCCTCCGGGGTTGGGAAGAGACCCAGTACTTC.

A remark on this clone: Other DNA sequences in the same sample also yield this CDR3. The chain links TRBV5-1 to TRBJ2-5; D is unclear. Per germline, CDR1 SGHRS and CDR2 YFSETQ. V shed 2 bases and J shed 5 bases, with 4 bases lying between them. The CDR3 is 11 amino acids. The CDR3 nucleotides are TGCGCCAGCAGCTTTGAGGAGACCCAGTACTTC. Protein sequence: CASSFEETQYF. Combining the CDR3 with reference TRBV5-1 and TRBJ2-5 gives the whole variable domain KAGVTQTPRYLIKTRGQQVTLSCSPISGHRSVSWYQQTPGQGLQFLFEYFSETQRNKGNFPGRFSGRQFSNSRSEMNVSTLELGDSALYLCASSFEETQYFGPGTRLLVL.

The chain is built from TRBV2 and TRBJ2-7, with 7 positions matching TRBD2. CDR1 and CDR2 (germline): SNHLY, FYNNEI. This CDR3 comprises 14 residues. Unmatched junction bases numbered 4, after V lost 5 bases and J lost 0 bases. The CDR3 reads CASSLTSYSYEQYF. In DNA, the CDR3 is TGTGCCAGCAGTTTGACTAGCTACTCCTACGAGCAGTACTTC.

The rearrangement links TRBV19 to TRBJ2-3, with a weak D call TRBD2 (5 bases). Trimming left V 7 bases short and J 0 bases short, with 17 bases between. The CDR3 has 16 residues. Germline assignment: CDR1 LNHDA and CDR2 SQIVND (reference sequence). The CDR3 DNA reads TGTGCCAGTATGACCCGGCTAGCATCTAGCACAGATACGCAGTATTTT. It yields the protein CASMTRLASSTDTQYF. Together with reference TRBV19 and TRBJ2-3, the CDR3 gives the full variable domain: DGGITQSPKYLFRKEGQNVTLSCEQNLNHDAMYWYRQDPGQGLRLIYYSQIVNDFQKGDIAEGYSVSREKKESFPLTVTSAQKNPTAFYLCASMTRLASSTDTQYFGPGTRLTVL.

This chain uses TRBV28 with TRBJ2-5; a weak D match, TRBD1 (6 bases). Trimming stripped 3 bases from V and 4 bases from J, with 9 bases between. The germline CDR1 and CDR2 sequences are MDHEN and SYDVKM. CDR3 size: 13 residues. CDR3 amino acids: CASSFGTRETQYF. The CDR3 DNA sequence: TGTGCCAGCAGTTTCGGGACACGAGAGACCCAGTACTTC. Full variable domain (remainder filled in from reference TRBV28 and TRBJ2-5): DVKVTQSSRYLVKRTGEKVFLECVQDMDHENMFWYRQDPGLGLRLIYFSYDVKMKEKGDIPEGYSVSREKKERFSLILESASTNQTSMYLCASSFGTRETQYFGPGTRLLVL.

The CDR3 protein is CASSTPGGRGYTF. The DNA for the CDR3 is TGTGCCAGCAGCACGCCAGGGGGCAGGGGCTACACCTTC. The V and J genes are TRBV7-9 and TRBJ1-2, with 8 bases matching TRBD1. Germline V gene data show CDR1 as SEHNR and CDR2 as FQNEAQ (reference sequence). The CDR3 consists of 13 residues. V trimming: 5 bases; J trimming: 8 bases; junction bases outside the gene matches: 7.

The chain combines TRBV5-1 with TRBJ2-7; TRBD1 aligns across 9 bases. V was clipped by 0 bases and J by 4 bases; unmatched bases: 8. The CDR3 sequence is 16 residues long. Germline-derived CDR1 and CDR2 are SGHRS and YFSETQ. DNA of the CDR3: TGCGCCAGCAGCTTGGTAGGGACAGGGTTCAGGTACGAGCAGTACTTC. Protein product: CASSLVGTGFRYEQYF.

V is TRBV7-2 and J is TRBJ1-2; 8 bases map to TRBD1. Germline V gene lookup returns CDR1 SGHTA and CDR2 FQGNSA. V trimming: 4 bases; J trimming: 8 bases; junction bases outside the gene matches: 6. CDR3 size: 13 residues. CDR3 DNA sequence: TGTGCCAGCAGCTCTGACAGGGGACGCGGCTACACCTTC. Its translation: CASSSDRGRGYTF.

J is TRBJ1-1 and V is TRBV30, with D hard to call. The CDR3 is 17 amino acids. The germline V gene has CDR1 GTSNPN and CDR2 SVGIG (reference sequence). V gave up 4 bases and J gave up 1 base, with 22 bases separating them. The CDR3 DNA sequence: TGTGCCTGGACTGGTTTTGGGCCTCTTGAGGGGAACACTGAAGCTTTCTTT. It specifies CAWTGFGPLEGNTEAFF.

The V call is TRBV9, the J call TRBJ1-2; the match to TRBD1 covers 7 bases. CDR3 length: 14 residues. The germline V gene has CDR1 SGDLS and CDR2 YYNGEE. The junction had 8 bases not matched to a gene; V was cut back by 2 bases and J by 7 bases. The CDR3 sequence is CASSVTDRNAGYTF. In nucleotides, the CDR3 is TGTGCCAGCAGCGTTACGGACAGGAATGCTGGCTACACCTTC.

The rearrangement joins TRBV28 to TRBJ2-6, with D possibly being TRBD1 (6 bases). V lost 2 bases and J 1 base, leaving 9 bases between the germline ends. The V gene's germline CDR1 is MDHEN and CDR2 SYDVKM. CDR3 length equals 16 residues. The CDR3 bases are TGTGCCAGCAGTTTACGAGGGGGTTCTGGGGCCAACGTCCTGACTTTC. Encoded protein: CASSLRGGSGANVLTF.

J is TRBJ1-4 and V is TRBV2; the match to TRBD1 covers 9 bases. CDR3 length: 16 amino acids. With V trimmed by 5 bases and J by 3 bases, 7 bases remained unmatched. Germline lookup yields CDR1 SNHLY and CDR2 FYNNEI. The CDR3 DNA reads as TGTGCCAGCAGTCCGGGACAGGGTGCCGCTAATGAAAAACTGTTTTTT. The encoded protein is CASSPGQGAANEKLFF.

This clone was observed a single time. V is TRBV7-8 and J is TRBJ2-3; no definite D call. This CDR3 region has 12 residues. V lost 5 bases, J lost 6 bases, and 9 bases lay in between. Germline CDR1 SGHVS, CDR2 FQNEAQ. CDR3 loop: CASSPIRDTQYF. Written as DNA, the CDR3 is TGTGCCAGCAGCCCCATCAGGGATACGCAGTATTTT.

CDR3 coding DNA: TGTGCCAGTAGCATGTGGAGTGAAAAACTGTTTTTT. It is translated as CASSMWSEKLFF. The chain joins TRBV19 to TRBJ1-4; D not resolved. CDR1 and CDR2 from the germline V gene are LNHDA and SQIVND (reference sequence). The V end lost 6 bases, the J end lost 7 bases, and 9 bases lay between the germline ends. There are 12 residues in the CDR3.

V and J are TRBV7-9 and TRBJ1-2, with 8 bases that match TRBD1. Germline loops: CDR1 SEHNR, CDR2 FQNEAQ (reference sequence). This CDR3 contains 14 residues. J gave up 2 bases and V 4 bases, and 3 bases lay outside the gene matches. The CDR3 coding sequence is TGTGCCAGCAGCTCTCAGGGGGCCAACTATGGCTACACCTTC. Translated: CASSSQGANYGYTF.

This clone was seen once. This sequence joins TRBV7-2 and TRBJ2-2, with D possibly matching TRBD1 (5 bases). Germline lookup yields CDR1 SGHTA and CDR2 FQGNSA. Between the trimmed V and J ends, which lost 1 base and 4 bases, there was a span of 7 bases. The CDR3 runs to 14 residues. The CDR3 sequence is CASSLGGRTGELFF. CDR3 nucleotide sequence: TGTGCCAGCAGCTTAGGGGGCCGCACCGGGGAGCTGTTTTTT.

The gene calls are TRBV7-6 and TRBJ1-1, with D perhaps TRBD1 (5 bases). V lost 5 bases, J lost 0 bases, and 16 bases lay in between. The germline gives CDR1 SGHVS, CDR2 FNYEAQ. The CDR3 length is 16 residues. The DNA for the CDR3 is TGTGCCAGCAGCCCTCGTCCGGGGGTAGTGAACACTGAAGCTTTCTTT. Amino acids: CASSPRPGVVNTEAFF.

The chain employs TRBV29-1 and TRBJ2-1; D uncertain. The CDR3 is made up of 14 amino acids. Germline V gene sequence: CDR1 SQVTM, CDR2 ANQGSEA. The ends were cut back, 7 bases at V and 6 bases at J, with 19 bases in the middle. CDR3 amino acids: CSARSPGTGNEQFF. The CDR3 coding sequence is TGCAGCGCCAGATCCCCCGGAACGGGCAATGAGCAGTTCTTC.

This chain uses TRBV7-8 with TRBJ1-2; D ambiguous. Germline CDR1 is SGHVS and CDR2 is FQNEAQ. The CDR3 is 14 amino acids. Trimming removed 3 bases from V and 2 bases from J, with 10 bases in between. The CDR3 sequence is CASSFQTINYGYTF. The CDR3 DNA follows: TGTGCCAGCAGCTTCCAAACTATAAACTATGGCTACACCTTC.

This clone has only one observation. The chain couples TRBV7-2 to TRBJ2-1; D is ambiguous. Germline-derived CDR1 and CDR2 are SGHTA and FQGNSA. This CDR3 region has 14 residues. Trimming pared 4 bases from V and 10 bases from J, leaving 17 bases between. CDR3 loop: CASSSPAESREQFF. DNA for the CDR3: TGTGCCAGCAGCTCCCCTGCGGAATCTAGGGAGCAGTTCTTC.

V usage is TRBV5-5 and J usage is TRBJ1-5; no reliable D call. The CDR3 is made up of 14 amino acids. V lost 0 bases, J lost 0 bases, and 4 bases lay in between. Germline V CDR1 and CDR2: SGHKS, YYEKEE (reference sequence). The CDR3: CASSLGSSNQPQHF. The CDR3 DNA reads TGTGCCAGCAGCTTGGGCAGTAGCAATCAGCCCCAGCATTTT.

CDR3 amino acids: CASSRGQGAYEQYF. CDR3 in DNA: TGTGCCAGCAGCCGTGGGCAGGGGGCCTACGAGCAGTACTTC. The chain joins TRBV9 to TRBJ2-7; 7 nucleotides line up with TRBD1. The junction had 6 bases not matched to a gene; V was cut back by 4 bases and J by 2 bases. Germline CDR1 is SGDLS and CDR2 is YYNGEE. The CDR3 covers 14 residues.

The gene calls are TRBV9 and TRBJ2-1, with 12 bases aligning to TRBD1. Losses at the gene ends were 4 bases for V and 9 bases for J; bases not matched to a gene: 5. In germline, CDR1 is SGDLS, CDR2 YYNGEE. There are 14 residues in the CDR3. The CDR3, as DNA: TGTGCCAGCAGCCGGGACAGGGGGCTAGGTGAGCAGTTCTTC. Translation gives CASSRDRGLGEQFF.

This clone occurred once. The J gene is TRBJ2-7, the V gene TRBV16; 9 bases are shared with TRBD2. The CDR3 loop spans 16 amino acids. V was pared by 0 bases and J by 6 bases, with 9 bases of the junction left unmatched. From germline, CDR1 is KGHSY and CDR2 FQNENV. CDR3 nucleotide sequence: TGTGCCAGCAGCCAATCAGGCGCTAGCGGGAAGCTCGAGCAGTACTTC. Its protein product is CASSQSGASGKLEQYF.